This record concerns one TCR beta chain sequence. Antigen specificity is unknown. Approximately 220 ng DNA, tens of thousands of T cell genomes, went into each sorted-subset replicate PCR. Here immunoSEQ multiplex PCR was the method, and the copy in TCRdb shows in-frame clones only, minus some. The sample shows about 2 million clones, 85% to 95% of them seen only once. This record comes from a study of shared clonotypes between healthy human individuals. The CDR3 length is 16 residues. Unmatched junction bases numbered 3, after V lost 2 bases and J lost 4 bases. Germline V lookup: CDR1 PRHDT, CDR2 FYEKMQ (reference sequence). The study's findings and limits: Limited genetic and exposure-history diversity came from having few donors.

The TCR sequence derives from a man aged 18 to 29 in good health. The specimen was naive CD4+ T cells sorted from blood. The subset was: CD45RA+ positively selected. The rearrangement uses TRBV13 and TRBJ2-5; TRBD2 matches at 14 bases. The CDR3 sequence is CASSLPGLAGVETQYF. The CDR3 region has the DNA TGTGCCAGCAGCTTACCGGGACTAGCGGGAGTAGAGACCCAGTACTTC. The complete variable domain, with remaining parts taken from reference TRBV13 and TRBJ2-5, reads AAGVIQSPRHLIKEKRETATLKCYPIPRHDTVYWYQQGPGQDPQFLISFYEKMQSDKGSIPDRFSAQQFSDYHSELNMSSLELGDSALYFCASSLPGLAGVETQYFGPGTRLLVL.